This section outlines one T cell receptor beta chain sequence together with its context. This clone came up a few times. The antigen it binds to is not known. Base qualities are missing; no much larger clone stands one base away. A MiSeq instrument was used for deep resolution sequencing, which targeted depths ranging from 1 in 1 million up to 1 in 200,000 T cells, with coverage averaging 10x for each clonotype. The immunoSEQ hsTCRB Kit was used to generate the TCR beta libraries. In the original analysis: ImmunoSEQ Data Assistant and ImmunoSEQ Analyzer were used for data analysis, and V, D and J genes were assigned according to IMGT definitions. Clonality was computed as one minus normalized Shannon entropy of productive rearrangement frequencies, ranging from 0 to 1. Only overrepresented clonotypes making up at least 0.05% of the repertoire of each patient were included in the public clonotype analysis. Fewer than 15 repertoires from age-matched healthy donors, obtained from immuneACCESS, served as clonality controls. Drawn from immuneACCESS, this table holds only the in-frame rearrangements with V and J called that TCRdb kept. Clones are partly lost; checked studies trace under half to an unresolved V gene and leave the rest unexplained. Clonal size and the V and J genes are those of that table, whereas D and trimming came from the DNA. The sample table lists a few hundred thousand clones, roughly 80% of them with a count of one. The top ten clones comprise 5% to 7% of the sample.

The data derive from a study of cytotoxic CD8 clonotypes in ibrutinib-treated CLL (dated by TCRdb to the early 2020s). About the full investigation: The cohort had about ten relapsed/refractory and about 15 treatment-naive patients; about 17 were IGHV unmutated. Responses were partial in some 24 patients and complete in 2; after median 68 months follow-up, 14 stayed in remission and about twelve progressed. Of the 90 or so participants in the trial, about 25 had longitudinal samples available. The response samples were drawn at a median of 12 months into treatment, with a range of roughly 6 to 40 months. An average of about 250,000 productive templates and 94,082 productive rearrangements was obtained per sample. Cryopreserved peripheral blood mononuclear cells were obtained before treatment, at response, and at either sustained remission or disease progression. Overall results and qualifications from the work: Clonality rose at ibrutinib response, remained stable during sustained remission, and dropped back toward baseline at progression. Baseline clonality exceeded that of age-matched healthy donors and correlated strongly with circulating CD8+ T-cell counts. Public clonotypes were found to be uncommon and were observed to contract or remain stable during treatment; the increase in clonality was shown to reflect expansion of private clonotypes at ibrutinib response. Sampling times were not matched between patients in sustained remission and patients whose disease was progressing, and lymph node repertoires were not examined.

Roughly 1.9 micrograms of genomic DNA were extracted from cryopreserved PBMCs for TCR beta library preparation. High-throughput TCR beta sequencing was performed on longitudinal blood samples from CLL patients receiving ibrutinib monotherapy. The patients were enrolled in a single-center, open-label phase 2 trial of ibrutinib monotherapy. CDR1 is given as MNHEY and CDR2 as SMNVEV, both from the germline V gene (reference sequence). Ends trimmed: V by 6 bases, J by 2 bases; bases unmatched to a gene: 15. The CDR3 runs 17 residues from the cysteine to the phenylalanine. Only the CDR3 DNA stays, 51 bases, in frame from base 1.

This receptor was taken from a human donor with chronic lymphocytic leukemia. The sample here was PBMCs, taken before ibrutinib treatment. In this chain, TRBV27 is recombined with TRBJ2-7, and 8 junctional nucleotides match TRBD2. The nucleotide sequence reads TGTGCCAGCAGCAAACAGAAGACTCCGGGACTAGCCTACGAGCAGTACTTC. Translated, this is CASSKQKTPGLAYEQYF.